The clone carrying this T cell receptor beta chain was counted many times. Its target is unknown. This specimen comes from a study of T cells in Graves' hyperthyroidism and ophthalmopathy. Notes on the study in general: Expanded thyroid clonotypes (above 0.001) were mostly also found in blood. Ophthalmopathy was identified by the model a median around 6 months ahead of onset. A 13 V-J model separated ophthalmopathy from stable hyperthyroidism.

RNA transcripts yielded amplified TCR beta CDR3 regions. The TCR CDR3 was amplified in a first-round RT-PCR using the HTBI primer set. TCRdb reanalysed the multiplex PCR reads using MiXCR and keeps one entry per CDR3 protein. The table has hundreds of thousands of distinct CDR3 sequences, around 20% seen once. V lost 3 bases to trimming and J lost 5 bases; unmatched junction nucleotides: 8. CDR3 length: 16 residues. Germline assignment: CDR1 DFQATT and CDR2 SNEGSKA (reference sequence). Uncontrolled infection, other autoimmune disease, pregnancy or lactation excluded patients. The specimen was blood. This chain uses TRBV20-1 with TRBJ2-5, with 14 bases fitting TRBD2. The sequence was obtained from a man aged 25 to 45 with Graves' ophthalmopathy. CDR3 region: CSASPGTSGRWETQYF. The CDR3, as DNA: TGCAGTGCTAGCCCCGGGACTAGCGGGAGATGGGAGACCCAGTACTTC.